The 6 T cell receptor beta chains below were found in one sample sequenced in a study of cytomegalovirus exposure and HLA in healthy donors. PCR amplification relied on 60 Vbeta primers (plus 13 Jbeta primers). Generated by immunoSEQ multiplex PCR, the TCRdb table keeps only in-frame clones and is missing some. The sample yields fewer than 150,000 clones, just under 85% seen once. Sequencing was done on a sample of PBMCs. The receptor set was obtained from a man aged 35 to 55 in good health and CMV-seropositive.

V gene TRBV30 combines with J gene TRBJ2-7; 8 bases are shared with TRBD1. Germline V lookup: CDR1 GTSNPN, CDR2 SVGIG (reference sequence). J gave up 1 base and V 3 bases, and 5 bases lay outside the gene matches. The CDR3 length is 14 residues. As DNA, the CDR3 is TGTGCCTGGAGGGGGCAGGGGGCTTCCTACGAGCAGTACTTC. Amino acids: CAWRGQGASYEQYF. The full variable domain, completed using reference TRBV30 and TRBJ2-7, is SQTIHQWPATLVQPVGSPLSLECTVEGTSNPNLYWYRQAAGRGLQLLFYSVGIGQISSEVPQNLSASRPQDRQFILSSKKLLLSDSGFYLCAWRGQGASYEQYFGPGTRLTVT.

This clone has only a few counts. J is TRBJ2-5 and V is TRBV4-2; TRBD1 aligns across 8 bases. The CDR3 runs to 16 residues. CDR1 LGHNA and CDR2 YNFKEQ come from the germline V gene. With V trimmed by 1 base and J by 1 base, 5 bases remained unmatched. CDR3: CASSQGTGSVQETQYF. The CDR3 coding sequence is TGTGCCAGCAGCCAAGGGACAGGGAGCGTCCAAGAGACCCAGTACTTC.

There are a few counts of this clone. The chain combines TRBV18 with TRBJ2-1; 14 positions agree with TRBD2. Germline-derived CDR1 and CDR2 are KGHSH and LQKENI. V shed 5 bases and J 0 bases; nucleotides not matched to a gene: 3. The CDR3 sequence is 17 residues long. CDR3 region: CASSTGTSGSSYNEQFF. Here the CDR3 DNA reads TGTGCCAGCTCAACCGGGACTAGCGGGAGCTCCTACAATGAGCAGTTCTTC.

The chain employs TRBV7-6 and TRBJ1-1, with TRBD1 identical over 9 bases. The CDR3 consists of 14 residues. Germline V gene data show CDR1 as SGHVS and CDR2 as FNYEAQ. Trimming removed 3 bases from V and 3 bases from J; junction bases left unmatched: 2. For the CDR3, the DNA is TGTGCCAGCAGCTTGGGACAGGGCGACACTGAAGCTTTCTTT. The encoded protein is CASSLGQGDTEAFF.

The chain employs TRBV6-1 and TRBJ1-5, with 7 bases fitting TRBD1. The CDR3 runs to 15 residues. J lost 6 bases, V lost 1 base, and 6 bases had no gene match. The germline V gene encodes CDR1 MNHNS and CDR2 SASEGT. The CDR3 region is CASSEGTGVGQPQHF. In DNA form, the CDR3 reads TGTGCCAGCAGTGAAGGGACAGGCGTCGGTCAGCCCCAGCATTTT.

Notes on this clone: The same CDR3 can be traced to other DNA sequences in this sample. This chain's CDR3 is CASSLLNYGYTF. CDR3 in DNA: TGTGCCAGCAGCCTACTCAACTATGGCTACACCTTC. V is TRBV6-1 and J is TRBJ1-2, with D unclear. The V gene's germline CDR1 is MNHNS and CDR2 SASEGT. V was cut by 6 bases and J by 2 bases, with 7 bases left in between. The CDR3 runs to 12 residues.